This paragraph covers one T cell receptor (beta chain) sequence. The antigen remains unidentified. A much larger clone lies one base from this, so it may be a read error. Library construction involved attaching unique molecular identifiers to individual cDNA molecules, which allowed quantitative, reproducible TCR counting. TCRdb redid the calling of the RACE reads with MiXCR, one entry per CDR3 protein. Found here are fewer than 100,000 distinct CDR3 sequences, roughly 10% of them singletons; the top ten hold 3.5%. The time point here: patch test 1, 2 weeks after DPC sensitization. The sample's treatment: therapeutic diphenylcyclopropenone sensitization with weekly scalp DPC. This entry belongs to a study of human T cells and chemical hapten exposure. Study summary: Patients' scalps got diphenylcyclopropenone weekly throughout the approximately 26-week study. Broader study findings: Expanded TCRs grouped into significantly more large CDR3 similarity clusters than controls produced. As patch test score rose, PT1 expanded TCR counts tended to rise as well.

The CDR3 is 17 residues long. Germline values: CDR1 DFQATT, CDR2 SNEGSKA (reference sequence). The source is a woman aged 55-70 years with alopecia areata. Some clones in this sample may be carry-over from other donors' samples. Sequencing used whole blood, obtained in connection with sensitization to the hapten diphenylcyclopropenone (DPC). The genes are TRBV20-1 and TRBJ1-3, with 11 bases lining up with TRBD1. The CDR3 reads CSASGQGGPSSGNTICF. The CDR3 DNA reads TGCAGTGCTTCGGGACAGGGGGGCCCAAGCTCTGGAAACACCATATGTTTT.